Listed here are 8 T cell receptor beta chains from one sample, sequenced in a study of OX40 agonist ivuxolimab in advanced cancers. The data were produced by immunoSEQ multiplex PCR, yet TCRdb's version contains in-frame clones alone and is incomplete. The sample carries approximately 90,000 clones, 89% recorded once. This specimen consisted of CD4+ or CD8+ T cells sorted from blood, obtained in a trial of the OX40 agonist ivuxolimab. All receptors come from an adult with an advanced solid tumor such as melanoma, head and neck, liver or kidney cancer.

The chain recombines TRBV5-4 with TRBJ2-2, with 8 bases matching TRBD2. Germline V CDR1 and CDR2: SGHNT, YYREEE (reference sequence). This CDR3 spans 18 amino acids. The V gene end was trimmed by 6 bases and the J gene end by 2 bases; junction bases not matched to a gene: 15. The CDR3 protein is CASTRGGNAGGNTGELFF. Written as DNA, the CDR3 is TGTGCCAGCACCCGGGGGGGGAATGCGGGAGGAAACACCGGGGAGCTGTTTTTT.

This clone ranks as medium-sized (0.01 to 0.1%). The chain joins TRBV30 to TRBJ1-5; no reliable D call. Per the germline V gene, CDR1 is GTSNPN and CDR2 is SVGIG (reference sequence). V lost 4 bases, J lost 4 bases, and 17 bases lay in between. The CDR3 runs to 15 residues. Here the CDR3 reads CAWTNGGSVNQPQHF. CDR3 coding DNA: TGTGCCTGGACCAATGGTGGCAGCGTAAATCAGCCCCAGCATTTT.

The CDR3 sequence: CASSVGQGNYNEQFF. The CDR3 nucleotides are TGTGCCAGCAGCGTCGGACAGGGGAACTACAATGAGCAGTTCTTC. This rearrangement joins TRBV9 to TRBJ2-1; TRBD1 matches 9 bases. This CDR3 region has 15 residues. The J segment lost 3 bases and the V segment lost 2 bases, leaving 3 bases of the junction unmatched. Per the germline V gene, CDR1 is SGDLS and CDR2 is YYNGEE.

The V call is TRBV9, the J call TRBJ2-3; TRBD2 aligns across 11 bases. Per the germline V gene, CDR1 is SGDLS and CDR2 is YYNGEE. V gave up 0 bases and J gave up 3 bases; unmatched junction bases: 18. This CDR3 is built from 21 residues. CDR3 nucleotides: TGTGCCAGCAGCGTAGGGGTCCCGCGAACTAGCGGGAGAACCTTGACAGATACGCAGTATTTT. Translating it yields CASSVGVPRTSGRTLTDTQYF.

CDR3 region: CASSPTPGDTQYF. The CDR3 DNA is TGTGCCAGCTCCCCAACTCCGGGGGATACGCAGTATTTT. V gene TRBV2 combines with J gene TRBJ2-3, with D tentatively TRBD2 (5 bases). Germline V gene data show CDR1 as SNHLY and CDR2 as FYNNEI. The CDR3 runs to 13 residues. V dropped 8 bases and J dropped 6 bases, with 15 bases sitting between them.

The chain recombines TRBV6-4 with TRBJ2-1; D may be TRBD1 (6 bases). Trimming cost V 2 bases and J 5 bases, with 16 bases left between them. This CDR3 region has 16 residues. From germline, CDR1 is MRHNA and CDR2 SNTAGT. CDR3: CASSDRYRVTNNEQFF. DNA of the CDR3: TGTGCCAGCAGTGACAGATACAGGGTAACAAACAATGAGCAGTTCTTC.

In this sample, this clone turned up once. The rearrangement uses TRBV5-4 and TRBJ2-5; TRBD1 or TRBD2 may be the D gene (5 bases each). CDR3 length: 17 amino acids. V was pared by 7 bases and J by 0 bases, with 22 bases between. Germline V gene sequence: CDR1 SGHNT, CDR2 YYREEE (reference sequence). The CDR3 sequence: CASGQPGTPPYQETQYF. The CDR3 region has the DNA TGTGCCAGCGGCCAACCCGGGACCCCGCCGTACCAAGAGACCCAGTACTTC.

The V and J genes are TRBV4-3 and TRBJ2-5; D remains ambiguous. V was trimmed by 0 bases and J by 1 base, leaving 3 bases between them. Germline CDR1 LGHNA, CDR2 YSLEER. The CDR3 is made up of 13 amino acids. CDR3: CASSQDLQETQYF. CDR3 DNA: TGCGCCAGCAGCCAAGATCTCCAAGAGACCCAGTACTTC.